One sample yielded the 13 T cell receptor beta chains listed below, sequenced in a study of T cells in Graves' hyperthyroidism and ophthalmopathy. From RNA transcripts, TCR beta CDR3 regions were amplified. Researchers ran a first-round RT-PCR on the TCR CDR3 using the HTBI primer set. Via MiXCR, TCRdb re-called the multiplex PCR reads, giving one row per CDR3 protein. The sample shows over 500,000 distinct CDR3 sequences, 46% of them seen only once. The specimen sequenced was peripheral blood or thyroid tissue (not recorded which). These receptor sequences come from an adult woman with Graves' disease, either hyperthyroidism or ophthalmopathy (not recorded which).

CDR3 region: CASSVGGFYEQYF. The CDR3 DNA sequence: TGTGCCAGCAGTGTGGGGGGTTTCTACGAGCAGTACTTC. The chain employs TRBV2 and TRBJ2-7, with a tentative D call TRBD2 (6 bases). The germline V gene has CDR1 SNHLY and CDR2 FYNNEI. Trimming shortened V by 4 bases and J by 3 bases, and 10 bases separated the two germline ends. This CDR3 comprises 13 residues.

This sequence joins TRBV7-8 and TRBJ1-4, with 9 bases lining up with TRBD1. CDR3 length: 16 residues. The germline V gene has CDR1 SGHVS and CDR2 FQNEAQ. Trimming at V came to 2 bases and at J to 2 bases, leaving 3 bases not matched to a gene. Here the CDR3 reads CASSLLQGATNEKLFF. DNA for the CDR3: TGTGCCAGCAGCTTATTACAGGGGGCGACTAATGAAAAACTGTTTTTT.

This clonotype was recorded many times. CDR3 region: CSAGGTGQNQPQHF. For the CDR3, the DNA is TGCAGTGCAGGGGGGACAGGACAAAATCAGCCCCAGCATTTT. The genes are TRBV20-1 and TRBJ1-5; 8 bases agree with TRBD1. The germline CDR1 and CDR2 sequences are DFQATT and SNEGSKA (reference sequence). V shed 6 bases and J 4 bases; nucleotides not matched to a gene: 8. There are 14 residues in the CDR3.

This clonotype was recorded many times. The V and J genes are TRBV25-1 and TRBJ1-2; perhaps TRBD1 as D (6 bases). The ends were cut back, 5 bases at V and 7 bases at J, with 20 bases in the middle. This CDR3 has 15 residues. CDR1 MGHDK and CDR2 SYGVNS come from the germline V gene. The CDR3 DNA reads as TGTGCCAGCAGTACCCACACAGGGTTCGTGGTTGGCTACACCTTC. Translated: CASSTHTGFVVGYTF.

V usage is TRBV10-3 and J usage is TRBJ2-2, with D possibly being TRBD2 (6 bases). Germline lookup yields CDR1 ENHRY and CDR2 SYGVKD. The CDR3 runs 15 residues. The V end lost 7 bases, the J end lost 3 bases, and 15 bases lay between the germline ends. CDR3 sequence: CAITAGGEDTGELFF. In DNA form, the CDR3 reads TGTGCCATCACCGCCGGAGGGGAGGACACCGGGGAGCTGTTTTTT.

This rearrangement joins TRBV7-9 to TRBJ1-1; no clear D gene. Germline loops: CDR1 SEHNR, CDR2 FQNEAQ (reference sequence). Trimming removed 4 bases at V and 1 base at J, with 16 bases between. The CDR3 runs to 16 residues. The CDR3: CASSSGPPGENTEAFF. CDR3 sequence (DNA): TGTGCCAGCAGCTCCGGTCCTCCCGGGGAGAACACTGAAGCTTTCTTT. The entire variable domain, with the rest obtained from reference TRBV7-9 and TRBJ1-1, is as follows: DTGVSQNPRHKITKRGQNVTFRCDPISEHNRLYWYRQTLGQGPEFLTYFQNEAQLEKSRLLSDRFSAERPKGSFSTLEIQRTEQGDSAMYLCASSSGPPGENTEAFFGQGTRLTVV.

This clonotype was recorded many times. The CDR3 DNA sequence: TGTGCCAGCAGTTTCGACACCTATGGCTACACCTTC. This encodes CASSFDTYGYTF. The chain recombines TRBV7-2 with TRBJ1-2, with unresolved D. The germline gives CDR1 SGHTA, CDR2 FQGNSA. The CDR3 is 12 amino acids. The V end was cut by 6 bases, the J end by 4 bases, with 9 bases between.

The chain employs TRBV3-1 and TRBJ1-3; no reliable D call. The CDR3 is 15 amino acids. V dropped 8 bases and J dropped 5 bases, with 19 bases sitting between them. The germline V gene encodes CDR1 LGHDT and CDR2 YNNKEL (reference sequence). CDR3 nucleotides: TGTGCCAGCGCTCAAGACGGGGTGTCGAGAAACACCATATATTTT. This translates into CASAQDGVSRNTIYF.

On this clonotype itself: A read error may produce the germline difference seen at one junction end. This sequence joins TRBV7-9 and TRBJ1-3; D is perhaps TRBD1 (5 bases). The CDR3 is made up of 15 amino acids. The germline V gene has CDR1 SEHNR and CDR2 FQNEAQ (reference sequence). CDR3 protein: CASSQMGLYGNTIYF. The DNA of the CDR3 is TGCGCCAGCAGCCAGATGGGACTCTATGGAAACACCATATATTTT.

This clonotype was seen many times. The chain combines TRBV10-3 with TRBJ1-1; unclear D gene. The CDR3 extends over 13 amino acids. Germline loops: CDR1 ENHRY, CDR2 SYGVKD. Trimming cost V 6 bases and J 1 base, with 9 bases left between them. The CDR3 protein is CAISPAGNTEAFF. CDR3 sequence (DNA): TGTGCCATCAGCCCCGCAGGGAACACTGAAGCTTTCTTT.

This clonotype was seen ten or more times. This CDR3 is CASSQFSTIREPHGYTF. DNA of the CDR3: TGCGCCAGCAGCCAATTCTCCACGATAAGGGAGCCTCACGGCTACACCTTC. The chain employs TRBV4-1 and TRBJ1-2; D is unresolved. Per germline, CDR1 MGHRA and CDR2 YSYEKL. The CDR3 runs 17 residues. Deletions cut 2 bases from V and 8 bases from J, with 24 bases between.

This clonotype was detected ten times or more. This chain uses TRBV7-2 with TRBJ1-2; D unresolved. Per germline, CDR1 SGHTA and CDR2 FQGNSA. The CDR3 is made up of 12 amino acids. V lost 1 base and J lost 10, with 10 bases in between. CDR3 amino acids: CASSLGGRAYTF. CDR3 sequence (DNA): TGTGCCAGCAGCTTAGGCGGCAGAGCCTACACCTTC.

The sample holds many counts of this clonotype. The rearrangement uses TRBV19 and TRBJ1-1, with D perhaps TRBD1 (5 bases). Germline V gives CDR1 LNHDA, CDR2 SQIVND (reference sequence). The CDR3 consists of 13 residues. Trimming left V 6 bases short and J 6 bases short, with 14 bases between. CDR3 DNA sequence: TGTGCCAGTAGGTGGTTCGAAGGGGCTGAAGCTTTCTTT. Its translation is CASRWFEGAEAFF.